A single sample gave rise to the 6 T cell receptor beta chains below, sequenced in a study of tissue T cells after allogeneic stem cell transplantation. Measured with immunoSEQ multiplex PCR; TCRdb has only the in-frame clones, and not every one. The data show around 28,000 clones, with 65% to 90% seen just once and roughly 3.5% held by the top ten. Material: blood, obtained before transplantation. Source of these receptors: a woman aged 18 to 49 who later had graft-versus-host disease after an allogeneic stem cell transplant.

The CDR3 here is CASSLDYGRITGELFF. DNA for the CDR3: TGCGCCAGCAGCTTGGACTACGGCAGAATCACCGGGGAGCTGTTTTTT. V gene TRBV5-1 combines with J gene TRBJ2-2, with D unresolved. V dropped 0 bases and J dropped 4 bases, with 13 bases sitting between them. Germline values: CDR1 SGHRS, CDR2 YFSETQ. The CDR3 totals 16 residues.

With respect to this clone: The junction shows a germline mismatch at one end, possibly a read error. The chain has TRBV6-2 or TRBV6-3 and TRBJ1-1, with 7 bases lining up with TRBD1. Germline CDR1 and CDR2: MNHEY and SVGEGT. CDR3 length: 11 amino acids. CDR3: CASGYRGAAFF. The CDR3 nucleotides read TGTGCCAGCGGTTACAGGGGCGCCGCTTTCTTT.

The count of this clone is one. The chain has TRBV4-2 and TRBJ2-3, with 7 bases identical to TRBD2. Germline V gives CDR1 LGHNA, CDR2 YNFKEQ. The CDR3 covers 17 residues. Germline trimming cut 1 base from V and 0 bases from J; bases unmatched to any gene: 7. The CDR3 nucleotides read TGTGCCAGCAGCCAAGTATTAGCGGGCGCTAGCACAGATACGCAGTATTTT. This encodes CASSQVLAGASTDTQYF.

The chain is built from TRBV19 and TRBJ1-2, with D possibly TRBD1 on 5 matching bases. The germline V and J ends were trimmed by 2 bases and 0 bases, with 13 bases remaining between them. The CDR3 has 16 amino acids. From germline, CDR1 is LNHDA and CDR2 SQIVND (reference sequence). CDR3 sequence reads: CASSISLRGANYGYTF. The CDR3 bases are TGTGCCAGTAGTATATCCCTAAGAGGGGCTAACTATGGCTACACCTTC.

Sample share makes this clone medium-sized. This CDR3 is CAWSGGQGVSLDSPLHF. CDR3 sequence (DNA): TGTGCCTGGAGTGGTGGACAGGGAGTCTCCCTGGATTCACCCCTCCACTTT. V usage is TRBV30 and J usage is TRBJ1-6; 8 nucleotides match TRBD1. V shed 1 base, J shed 8 bases, and the junction held 13 bases outside the gene matches. Germline CDR1 and CDR2: GTSNPN and SVGIG (reference sequence). The CDR3 extends over 17 amino acids.

The rearrangement links TRBV6-6 to TRBJ1-6, with D possibly being TRBD1 (6 bases). This CDR3 comprises 13 residues. Trimming left V 6 bases short and J 3 bases short, with 6 bases between. Per the germline V gene, CDR1 is MNHNY and CDR2 is SVGAGI (reference sequence). CDR3 nucleotides: TGTGCCAGCAGGGACAGCTATAATTCACCCCTCCACTTT. This encodes CASRDSYNSPLHF.